These 2 T cell receptor beta chains originate from one sample sequenced in a study of human T cells and chemical hapten exposure. TCRdb ran MiXCR on the RACE reads and lists one entry per CDR3 protein. The sample consists of roughly 200,000 distinct CDR3 sequences, about 25% of them appearing once. As to time point: patch test 3, about 24 weeks after DPC sensitization. Specified treatment: therapeutic diphenylcyclopropenone sensitization with weekly scalp DPC. Source: whole blood, taken in connection with sensitization to the hapten diphenylcyclopropenone (DPC). Receptors were obtained from a woman aged 40 to 50 with alopecia areata. Some clones in this sample may be carry-over from other donors' samples.

The chain recombines TRBV28 with TRBJ2-7; D is perhaps TRBD2 (6 bases). Trimming stripped 6 bases from V and 2 bases from J, with 14 bases between. Germline values: CDR1 MDHEN, CDR2 SYDVKM. This CDR3 has 14 amino acids. Here the CDR3 DNA reads TGTGCCAGCAGCCCTCCCGGGGGTCCCTACGAGCAGTACTTC. It yields the protein CASSPPGGPYEQYF.

In this sample, this clonotype turned up a few times. J is TRBJ1-1 and V is TRBV7-9; 9 bases agree with TRBD1. This CDR3 has 15 residues. J was trimmed by 4 bases and V by 4 bases; bases with no gene match: 7. Germline V gene lookup returns CDR1 SEHNR and CDR2 FQNEAQ (reference sequence). The CDR3 protein is CASSSVGQGRTEAFF. The CDR3 DNA is TGTGCCAGCAGCTCGGTGGGACAGGGACGCACTGAAGCTTTCTTT.